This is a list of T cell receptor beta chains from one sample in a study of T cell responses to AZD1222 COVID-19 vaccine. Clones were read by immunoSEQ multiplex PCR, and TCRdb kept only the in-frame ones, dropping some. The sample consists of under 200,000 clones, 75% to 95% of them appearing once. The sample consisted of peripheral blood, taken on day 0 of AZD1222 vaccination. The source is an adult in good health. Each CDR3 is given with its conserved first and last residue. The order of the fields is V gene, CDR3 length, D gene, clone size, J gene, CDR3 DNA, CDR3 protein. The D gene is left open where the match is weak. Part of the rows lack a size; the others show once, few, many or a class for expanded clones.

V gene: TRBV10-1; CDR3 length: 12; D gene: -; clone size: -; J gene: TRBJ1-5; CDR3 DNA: TGCGCCAGCAGTGAGCGGGTACAGCCCCAGCATTTT; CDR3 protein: CASSERVQPQHF
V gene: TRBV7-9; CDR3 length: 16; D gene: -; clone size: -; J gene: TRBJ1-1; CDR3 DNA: TGTGCCAGCAGCCCTCTGGATCACAACCGGAACACTGAAGCTTTCTTT; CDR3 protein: CASSPLDHNRNTEAFF
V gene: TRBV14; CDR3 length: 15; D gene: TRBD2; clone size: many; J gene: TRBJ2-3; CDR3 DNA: TGTGCCAGCAGCCACTTAGCGGGGGGCCGACATACGCAGTATTTT; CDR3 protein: CASSHLAGGRHTQYF
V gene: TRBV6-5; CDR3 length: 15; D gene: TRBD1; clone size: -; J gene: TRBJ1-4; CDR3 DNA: TGTGCCAGCAGTTTCCTAGACAGGGTTGGTGAAAAACTGTTTTTT; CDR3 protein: CASSFLDRVGEKLFF
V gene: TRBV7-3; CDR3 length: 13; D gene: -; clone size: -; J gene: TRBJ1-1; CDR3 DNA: TGTGCCAGCAGCCCGGGGGGGTACGCTGAAGCTTTCTTT; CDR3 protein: CASSPGGYAEAFF
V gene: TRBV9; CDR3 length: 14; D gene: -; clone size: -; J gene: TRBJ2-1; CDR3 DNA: TGTGCCAGCAGCGTAGACGGCGGGAAGGCTGAGCAGTTCTTC; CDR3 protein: CASSVDGGKAEQFF
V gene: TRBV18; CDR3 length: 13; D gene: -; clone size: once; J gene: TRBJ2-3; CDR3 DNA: TGTGCCAGCTCACAGGGGGTTTCAGATACGCAGTATTTT; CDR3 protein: CASSQGVSDTQYF
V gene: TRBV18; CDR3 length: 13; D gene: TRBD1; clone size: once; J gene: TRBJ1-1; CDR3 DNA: TGTGCCAGCTCGGGACAGGAGAACACTGAAGCTTTCTTT; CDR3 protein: CASSGQENTEAFF
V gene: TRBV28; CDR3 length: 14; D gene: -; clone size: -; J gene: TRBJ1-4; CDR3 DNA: TGTGCCAGCAGCTTCAGGGGTTCGGGGGAAAAACTGTTTTTT; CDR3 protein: CASSFRGSGEKLFF
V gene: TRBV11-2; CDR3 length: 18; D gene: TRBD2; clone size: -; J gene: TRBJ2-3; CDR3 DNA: TGTGCCAGCAGCTTAGATGGGCTAGCGGGGGCCTACACAGATACGCAGTATTTT; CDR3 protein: CASSLDGLAGAYTDTQYF
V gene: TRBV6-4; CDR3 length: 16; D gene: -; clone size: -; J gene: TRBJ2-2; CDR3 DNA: TGTGCCAGCAGTGACTCAGAGAGGGGGAACACCGGGGAGCTGTTTTTT; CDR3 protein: CASSDSERGNTGELFF
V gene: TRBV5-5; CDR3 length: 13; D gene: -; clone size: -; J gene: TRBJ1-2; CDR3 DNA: TGTGCCAGCAGCTTACTCCAGGGATCTGGCTACACCTTC; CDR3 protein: CASSLLQGSGYTF
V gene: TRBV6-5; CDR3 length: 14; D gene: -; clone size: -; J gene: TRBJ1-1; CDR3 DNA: TGTGCCAGCAGTTACATGGGATGGGACACTGAAGCTTTCTTT; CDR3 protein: CASSYMGWDTEAFF
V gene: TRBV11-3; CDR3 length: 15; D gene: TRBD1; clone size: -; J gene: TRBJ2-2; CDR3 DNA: TGTGCCAGCAGCTTCACAGGGGGCAGGACCGGGGAGCTGTTTTTT; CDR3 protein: CASSFTGGRTGELFF
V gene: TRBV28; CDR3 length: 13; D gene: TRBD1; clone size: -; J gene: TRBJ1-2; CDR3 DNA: TGTGCCAGCAGTGACAGGGGGCCCTATGGCTACACCTTC; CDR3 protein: CASSDRGPYGYTF
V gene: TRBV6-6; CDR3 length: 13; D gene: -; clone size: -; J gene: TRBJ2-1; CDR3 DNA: TGTGCCAGCAGCGGGGGGCCCTACAATGAGCAGTTCTTC; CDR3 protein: CASSGGPYNEQFF
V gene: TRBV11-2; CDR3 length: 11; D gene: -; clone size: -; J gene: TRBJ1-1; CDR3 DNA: TGTGCCAGTGCGGGAAACACTGAAGCTTTCTTT; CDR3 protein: CASAGNTEAFF
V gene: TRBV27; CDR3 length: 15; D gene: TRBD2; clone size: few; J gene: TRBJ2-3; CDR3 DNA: TGTGCCAGCAGTCTAGCGGGGGGAAACACAGATACGCAGTATTTT; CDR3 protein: CASSLAGGNTDTQYF
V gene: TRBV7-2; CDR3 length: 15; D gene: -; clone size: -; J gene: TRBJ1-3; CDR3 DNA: TGTGCCAGCAGCTCAGAGAGTGTCTCTGGAAACACCATATATTTT; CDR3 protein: CASSSESVSGNTIYF
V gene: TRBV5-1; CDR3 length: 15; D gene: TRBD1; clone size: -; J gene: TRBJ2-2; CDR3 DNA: TGCGCCAGCAGTCCCCGGGACAGGGTCACCGGGGAGCTGTTTTTT; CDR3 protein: CASSPRDRVTGELFF
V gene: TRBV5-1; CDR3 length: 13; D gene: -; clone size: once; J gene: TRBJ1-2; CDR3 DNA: TGCGCCAGCAGCTTGGCTACAGCATATGGCTACACCTTC; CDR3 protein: CASSLATAYGYTF
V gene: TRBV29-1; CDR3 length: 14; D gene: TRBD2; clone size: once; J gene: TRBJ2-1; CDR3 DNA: TGCAGCGTTGACCGCGGGAGCTCCTACAATGAGCAGTTCTTC; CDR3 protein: CSVDRGSSYNEQFF
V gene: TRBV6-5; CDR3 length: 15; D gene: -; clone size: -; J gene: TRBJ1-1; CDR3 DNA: TGTGCCAGCACCCCTAGAAGGACAGTTAACACTGAAGCTTTCTTT; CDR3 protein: CASTPRRTVNTEAFF
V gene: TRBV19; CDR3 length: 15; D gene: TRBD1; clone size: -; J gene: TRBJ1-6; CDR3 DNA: TGTGCCAGTAGTATAACCAGGGGGGATAATTCACCCCTCCACTTT; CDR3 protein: CASSITRGDNSPLHF
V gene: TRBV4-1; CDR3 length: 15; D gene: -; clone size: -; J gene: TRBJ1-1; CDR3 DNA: TGCGCCAGCAGCCAATCAGGGACGAGGAACACTGAAGCTTTCTTT; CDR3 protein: CASSQSGTRNTEAFF